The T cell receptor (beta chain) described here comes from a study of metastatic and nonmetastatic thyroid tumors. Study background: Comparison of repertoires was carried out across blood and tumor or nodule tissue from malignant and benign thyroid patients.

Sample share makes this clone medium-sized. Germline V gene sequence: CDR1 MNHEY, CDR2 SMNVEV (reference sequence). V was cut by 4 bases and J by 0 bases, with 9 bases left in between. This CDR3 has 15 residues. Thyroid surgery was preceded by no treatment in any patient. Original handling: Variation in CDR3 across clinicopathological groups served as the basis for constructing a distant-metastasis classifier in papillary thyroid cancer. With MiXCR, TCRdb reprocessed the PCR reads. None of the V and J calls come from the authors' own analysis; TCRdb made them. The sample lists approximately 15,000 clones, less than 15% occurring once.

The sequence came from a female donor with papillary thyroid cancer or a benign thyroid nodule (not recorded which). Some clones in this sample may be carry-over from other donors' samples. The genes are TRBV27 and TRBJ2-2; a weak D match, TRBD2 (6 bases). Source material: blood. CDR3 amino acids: CASSWTNANTGELFF. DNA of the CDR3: TGTGCCAGCAGTTGGACTAACGCGAACACCGGGGAGCTGTTTTTT.